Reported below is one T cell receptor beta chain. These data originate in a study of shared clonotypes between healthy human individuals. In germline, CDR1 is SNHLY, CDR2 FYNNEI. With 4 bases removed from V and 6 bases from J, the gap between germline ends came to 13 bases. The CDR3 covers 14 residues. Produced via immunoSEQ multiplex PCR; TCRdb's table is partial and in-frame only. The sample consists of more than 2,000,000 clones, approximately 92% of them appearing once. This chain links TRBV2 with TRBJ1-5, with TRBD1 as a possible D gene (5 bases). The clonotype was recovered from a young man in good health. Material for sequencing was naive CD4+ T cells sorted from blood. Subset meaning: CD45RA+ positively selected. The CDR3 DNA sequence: TGTGCCAGCAGTGTTGGGGGGTCTAGTCAGCCCCAGCATTTT. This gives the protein CASSVGGSSQPQHF.